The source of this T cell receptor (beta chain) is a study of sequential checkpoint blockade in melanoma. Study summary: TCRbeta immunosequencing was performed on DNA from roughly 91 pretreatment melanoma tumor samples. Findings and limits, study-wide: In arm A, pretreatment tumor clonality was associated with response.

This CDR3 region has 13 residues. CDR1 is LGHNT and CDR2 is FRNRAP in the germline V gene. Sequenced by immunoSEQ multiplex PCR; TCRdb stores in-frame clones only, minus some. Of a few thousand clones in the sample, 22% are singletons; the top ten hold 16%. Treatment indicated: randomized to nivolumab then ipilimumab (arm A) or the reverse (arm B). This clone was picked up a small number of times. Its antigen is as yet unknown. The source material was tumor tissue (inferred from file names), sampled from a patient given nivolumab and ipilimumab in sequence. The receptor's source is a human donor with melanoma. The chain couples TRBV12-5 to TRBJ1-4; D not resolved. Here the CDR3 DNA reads TGTGCCAGCACCACAGCCTTCTCTGAAAAACTGTTTTTT. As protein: CASTTAFSEKLFF.